The next 27 T cell receptor beta chains were all read from a single sample in a study of blood T cell repertoires in COVID-19. Assay: immunoSEQ multiplex PCR; the TCRdb copy retains only in-frame clones and omits some. Here the sample spans approximately 130,000 clones, 81% being singletons. The material sequenced was peripheral blood. These receptors all stem from a woman aged 55-70 years with active or convalescent COVID-19.

The rearrangement uses TRBV7-9 and TRBJ1-4; D unresolved. Between the trimmed V and J ends, which lost 3 bases and 7 bases, there was a span of 15 bases. CDR3 length: 15 amino acids. Germline lookup yields CDR1 SEHNR and CDR2 FQNEAQ (reference sequence). DNA for the CDR3: TGTGCCAGCAGCTTCGCCGGGGTTATAAGTGAAAAACTGTTTTTT. This sequence encodes CASSFAGVISEKLFF.

The V and J genes are TRBV28 and TRBJ2-5; 9 positions match TRBD1. J lost 3 bases, V lost 10 bases, and 9 bases had no gene match. The length of the CDR3 is 14 residues. The germline V gene encodes CDR1 MDHEN and CDR2 SYDVKM. The CDR3 sequence: CATRGQGTKETQYF. DNA of the CDR3: TGTGCCACCAGGGGACAGGGCACAAAAGAGACCCAGTACTTC.

The chain uses TRBV6-5 and TRBJ1-2; 9 nucleotides line up with TRBD1. This CDR3 has 13 amino acids. V dropped 4 bases and J dropped 7; count of bases not matched to a gene: 4. Per the germline V gene, CDR1 is MNHEY and CDR2 is SVGAGI. The CDR3: CASSWGQGGGYTF. The DNA of the CDR3 is TGTGCCAGCAGTTGGGGACAGGGAGGTGGCTACACCTTC.

The chain combines TRBV27 with TRBJ1-5; D may be TRBD1 (5 bases). The CDR3 sequence is 17 residues long. Between the trimmed V and J ends, which lost 0 bases and 0 bases, there was a span of 12 bases. Germline CDR1 is MNHEY and CDR2 is SMNVEV (reference sequence). The DNA for the CDR3 is TGTGCCAGCAGTTTATCGAAAGCGGGGGTTAGCAATCAGCCCCAGCATTTT. As protein: CASSLSKAGVSNQPQHF.

The table lists this clone with a few counts. V gene TRBV19 combines with J gene TRBJ2-2, with 9 bases aligning to TRBD2. The CDR3 length is 15 residues. With V trimmed by 4 bases and J by 2 bases, 2 bases remained unmatched. In germline, CDR1 is LNHDA, CDR2 SQIVND (reference sequence). The CDR3 reads CASSRLAANTGELFF. DNA for the CDR3: TGTGCCAGTAGTAGACTAGCGGCTAACACCGGGGAGCTGTTTTTT.

For the CDR3, the DNA is TGTGCCAGCAGTTACTCCGGGGTGAACACTGAAGCTTTCTTT. Its translation: CASSYSGVNTEAFF. J is TRBJ1-1 and V is TRBV6-6; D ambiguous. CDR3 size: 14 residues. CDR1 is MNHNY and CDR2 is SVGAGI in the germline V gene (reference sequence). V lost 0 bases, J lost 0 bases, and 5 bases lay in between.

The rearrangement links TRBV2 to TRBJ2-7; D is perhaps TRBD1 (5 bases). Germline loops: CDR1 SNHLY, CDR2 FYNNEI. The CDR3 has 15 residues. Trimming cost V 6 bases and J 0 bases, with 15 bases left between them. The CDR3 region has the DNA TGTGCCAGCAGGGGGCTACGAGGCAACTCCTACGAGCAGTACTTC. It specifies CASRGLRGNSYEQYF. Filled out from reference TRBV2 and TRBJ2-7, the complete variable domain reads EPEVTQTPSHQVTQMGQEVILRCVPISNHLYFYWYRQILGQKVEFLVSFYNNEISEKSEIFDDQFSVERPDGSNFTLKIRSTKLEDSAMYFCASRGLRGNSYEQYFGPGTRLTVT.

The CDR3 loop reads CASSESGRLNTGELFF. CDR3 sequence (DNA): TGCGCCAGCAGTGAGTCTGGCAGGTTGAACACCGGGGAGCTGTTTTTT. The chain recombines TRBV10-1 with TRBJ2-2; D is uncertain. CDR1 and CDR2 from the germline V gene are WNHNN and SYGVQD (reference sequence). Trimming stripped 0 bases from V and 1 base from J, with 9 bases between. CDR3 length equals 16 residues.

This chain joins TRBV28 and TRBJ2-4, with 7 bases identical to TRBD1. This CDR3 has 14 amino acids. Per germline, CDR1 MDHEN and CDR2 SYDVKM. Losses at the gene ends were 5 bases for V and 6 bases for J; bases not matched to a gene: 7. This CDR3 reads CASSTNRQGNIQYF. The DNA for the CDR3 is TGTGCCAGCAGTACAAATAGACAGGGAAACATTCAGTACTTC.

V is TRBV10-2 and J is TRBJ1-5, with 7 nucleotides matching TRBD1. The CDR3 has 14 residues. With 6 bases clipped from V and 10 bases from J, the junction kept 12 bases outside the gene matches. Germline-derived CDR1 and CDR2 are WSHSY and SAAADI. CDR3 coding DNA: TGCGCCAGCAGCGCGACAGGGACTTTCTCCCCCCAGCATTTT. Residues: CASSATGTFSPQHF.

The genes are TRBV4-3 and TRBJ2-3; the match to TRBD1 covers 8 bases. This CDR3 has 13 residues. Germline V lookup: CDR1 LGHNA, CDR2 YSLEER. J lost 13 bases, V lost 0 bases, and 6 bases had no gene match. The CDR3 DNA sequence: TGCGCCAGCAGCCAAGATAGGGCAGGGGGCAAGTATTTT. Protein sequence: CASSQDRAGGKYF.

The chain has TRBV3-1 (or the pseudogene TRBV3-2) and TRBJ2-2; no definite D call. From germline, CDR1 is LGHDT and CDR2 YNNKEL (reference sequence). The CDR3 has 15 amino acids. The germline V and J ends were trimmed by 0 bases and 4 bases, with 9 bases remaining between them. In DNA, the CDR3 is TGTGCCAGCAGCCAAGATCGGTATGTCACCGGGGAGCTGTTTTTT. Translating gives CASSQDRYVTGELFF.

The V call is TRBV6-6, the J call TRBJ1-1; D is ambiguous. The CDR3 extends over 14 amino acids. V was cut by 0 bases and J by 4 bases, with 9 bases left in between. The germline V gene has CDR1 MNHNY and CDR2 SVGAGI (reference sequence). The CDR3 spells CASSYSVGGTEAFF. CDR3 coding DNA: TGTGCCAGCAGTTACTCGGTGGGAGGCACTGAAGCTTTCTTT.

The chain joins TRBV28 to TRBJ2-1; 7 nucleotides line up with TRBD2. The CDR3 is 15 residues long. Germline V lookup: CDR1 MDHEN, CDR2 SYDVKM. V gave up 4 bases and J gave up 3 bases; unmatched junction bases: 6. CDR3 bases: TGTGCCAGCAGTTCCGGAGCGGGGAACTACAATGAGCAGTTCTTC. Amino acids: CASSSGAGNYNEQFF.

The J gene is TRBJ2-7, the V gene TRBV29-1, with 11 bases fitting TRBD2. The germline gives CDR1 SQVTM, CDR2 ANQGSEA. The CDR3 is 13 amino acids. The V gene end was trimmed by 6 bases and the J gene end by 7 bases; junction bases not matched to a gene: 8. The CDR3 loop reads CSVILAGVGEQYV. DNA of the CDR3: TGCAGCGTGATACTAGCGGGGGTTGGTGAGCAGTACGTC.

This chain uses TRBV5-1 with TRBJ1-6, with a tentative D call TRBD1 (5 bases). The CDR3 has 18 residues. Germline V CDR1 and CDR2: SGHRS, YFSETQ. Trimming shortened V by 0 bases and J by 0 bases, and 13 bases separated the two germline ends. This chain's CDR3 is CASSLEQVTSSYNSPLHF. CDR3 DNA: TGCGCCAGCAGCTTGGAACAGGTTACCAGCTCCTATAATTCACCCCTCCACTTT.

The V and J genes are TRBV12-3 or TRBV12-4 and TRBJ1-1; unclear D gene. Trimming pared 3 bases from V and 0 bases from J, leaving 5 bases between. This CDR3 has 13 amino acids. The CDR3 is CASSLAMNTEAFF. The CDR3 DNA reads TGTGCCAGCAGTTTGGCCATGAACACTGAAGCTTTCTTT.

This clone was counted once. This chain uses TRBV7-9 with TRBJ1-1; 7 nucleotides align to TRBD1. This CDR3 region has 15 residues. Germline CDR1 SEHNR, CDR2 FQNEAQ (reference sequence). Trimming cost V 4 bases and J 0 bases; bases outside gene matches: 5. Here the CDR3 DNA reads TGTGCCAGCAGCTCCCTAGGGGGCATGAACACTGAAGCTTTCTTT. As protein: CASSSLGGMNTEAFF.

This chain uses TRBV5-1 with TRBJ1-2, with TRBD1 as a possible D gene (6 bases). V lost 0 bases, J lost 4 bases, and 10 bases lay in between. The CDR3 totals 14 residues. Germline lookup yields CDR1 SGHRS and CDR2 YFSETQ. CDR3 sequence: CASSLGQVLYGYTF. CDR3 DNA: TGCGCCAGCAGCTTGGGACAGGTCCTCTATGGCTACACCTTC.

The chain employs TRBV28 and TRBJ2-3, with 10 bases lining up with TRBD1. This CDR3 region has 15 residues. The trim removed 5 bases at V and 5 bases at J, leaving 7 bases unmatched. Germline V gene lookup returns CDR1 MDHEN and CDR2 SYDVKM. The DNA of the CDR3 is TGTGCCAGCAGTCTCGACAGGGGGCAGGGAGATACGCAGTATTTT. It yields the protein CASSLDRGQGDTQYF.

V gene TRBV6-1 combines with J gene TRBJ2-2; 12 nucleotides match TRBD2. After removal of 5 bases from V and 5 bases from J, the junction contained 3 bases not matched to a gene. The CDR3 has 15 residues. Germline CDR1 is MNHNS and CDR2 is SASEGT. The CDR3 DNA reads as TGTGCCAGCAGTCCAGGGACTAGCGGGACCGGGGAGCTGTTTTTT. It translates to CASSPGTSGTGELFF.

CDR3 amino acids: CASRARMRGGKLFF. The CDR3 DNA is TGTGCCAGCAGGGCCAGGATGAGGGGAGGTAAACTGTTTTTT. This chain connects TRBV5-6 to TRBJ1-4; D might be TRBD1 (5 bases). Deletions cut 5 bases from V and 11 bases from J, with 19 bases between. The CDR3 extends over 14 amino acids. Germline V gives CDR1 SGHDT, CDR2 YYEEEE.

The chain is built from TRBV7-2 and TRBJ2-1; 11 bases are shared with TRBD2. From germline, CDR1 is SGHTA and CDR2 FQGNSA. The V and J ends lost 5 bases and 4 bases, in that order; junction bases with no gene match: 7. This CDR3 is built from 16 residues. The DNA for the CDR3 is TGTGCCAGCAGCACGTCTAGCGGGGGGACTTACAATGAGCAGTTCTTC. This gives the protein CASSTSSGGTYNEQFF. Drawing the rest from reference TRBV7-2 and TRBJ2-1, the complete variable domain is GAGVSQSPSNKVTEKGKDVELRCDPISGHTALYWYRQSLGQGLEFLIYFQGNSAPDKSGLPSDRFSAERTGGSVSTLTIQRTQQEDSAVYLCASSTSSGGTYNEQFFGPGTRLTVL.

This chain joins TRBV5-1 and TRBJ2-5; D is ambiguous. This CDR3 region has 12 residues. Between the trimmed V and J ends, which lost 1 base and 4 bases, there was a span of 5 bases. Germline CDR1 is SGHRS and CDR2 is YFSETQ. CDR3 nucleotides: TGCGCCAGCAGCTTGAGCGCAGAGACCCAGTACTTC. Its translation: CASSLSAETQYF. Combining the CDR3 with reference TRBV5-1 and TRBJ2-5 gives the whole variable domain KAGVTQTPRYLIKTRGQQVTLSCSPISGHRSVSWYQQTPGQGLQFLFEYFSETQRNKGNFPGRFSGRQFSNSRSEMNVSTLELGDSALYLCASSLSAETQYFGPGTRLLVL.

This clone was seen a few times. The chain couples TRBV2 to TRBJ1-1, with TRBD1 matching over 7 bases. This CDR3 region has 15 residues. V lost 6 bases and J lost 5; bases outside the gene matches: 12. Germline V CDR1 and CDR2: SNHLY, FYNNEI. The DNA of the CDR3 is TGTGCCAGCAGCCCATGGGCAGGGGGTAATACTGAAGCTTTCTTT. Protein sequence: CASSPWAGGNTEAFF.

This chain joins TRBV27 and TRBJ2-5; D might be TRBD2 (6 bases). The CDR3 is made up of 15 amino acids. From germline, CDR1 is MNHEY and CDR2 SMNVEV (reference sequence). V was clipped by 6 bases and J by 2 bases, with 16 bases between them. CDR3 in DNA: TGTGCCAGCAGCTCCCCCGGGACTCGGCAAGAGACCCAGTACTTC. Translation gives CASSSPGTRQETQYF.

This chain links TRBV19 with TRBJ1-5, with 9 bases that match TRBD1. Germline V gene sequence: CDR1 LNHDA, CDR2 SQIVND (reference sequence). CDR3 length equals 16 residues. Losses at the gene ends were 2 bases for V and 6 bases for J; bases not matched to a gene: 8. The chain's CDR3 is CASSILRDREVQPQHF. Written as DNA, the CDR3 is TGTGCCAGTAGTATACTCCGGGACAGGGAGGTTCAGCCCCAGCATTTT.